This T cell receptor (beta chain) was retrieved from a study of long-term antiretroviral therapy in people with HIV. For this clone: Antigen unknown.

Every one of the donors gave at least one pre-ART PBMC sample and at least two post-ART PBMC samples. Notes on the study in general: Within the repertoire, clones expanded before ART were dominant at all time points. Specimen acquisition occurred between 2004 and 2017, potentially under older ART regimens.

Run at survey level, the immunoSEQ assay was version v3.0. Sequencing had a target that covered about 40,000-55,000 T-cell genomes per sample. The table came from immunoSEQ multiplex PCR; TCRdb's copy has only in-frame clones and leaves some out. The table lists 26,000 or so clones, roughly four fifths of them singletons. The sequence came from a young man with HIV. This specimen was unsorted PBMCs, taken 0.8 years before starting antiretroviral therapy.

The CDR3: CASSDLAPYEQYF. The CDR3 coding sequence is TGTGCCAGCAGTGACCTAGCGCCCTACGAGCAGTACTTC. The chain joins TRBV6-1 to TRBJ2-7, with D perhaps TRBD2 (6 bases). Germline values: CDR1 MNHNS, CDR2 SASEGT. CDR3 length: 13 residues. Trimming cost V 3 bases and J 2 bases, with 8 bases left between them.